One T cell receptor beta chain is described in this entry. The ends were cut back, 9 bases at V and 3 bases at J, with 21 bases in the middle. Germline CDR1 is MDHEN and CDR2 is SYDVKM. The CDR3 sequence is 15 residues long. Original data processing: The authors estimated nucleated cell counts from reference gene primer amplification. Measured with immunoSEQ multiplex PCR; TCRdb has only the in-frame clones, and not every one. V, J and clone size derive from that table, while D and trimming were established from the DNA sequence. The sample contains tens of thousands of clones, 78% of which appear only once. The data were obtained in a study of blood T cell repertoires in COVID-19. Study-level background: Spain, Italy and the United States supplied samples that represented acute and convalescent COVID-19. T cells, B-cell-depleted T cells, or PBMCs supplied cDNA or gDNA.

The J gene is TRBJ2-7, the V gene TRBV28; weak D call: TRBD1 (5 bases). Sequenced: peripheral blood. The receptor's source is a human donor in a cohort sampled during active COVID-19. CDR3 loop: CARYSIDRWIYEQYF. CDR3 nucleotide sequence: TGTGCCAGATACTCAATCGACAGATGGATCTACGAGCAGTACTTC.